What follows is one TCR beta chain and its context. The CDR3 is 17 amino acids. J lost 6 bases, V lost 3 bases, and 12 bases had no gene match. In germline, CDR1 is LNHDA, CDR2 SQIVND (reference sequence). These data belong to a study of blood T cell repertoires in COVID-19. Study overall: COVID-19 samples collected from the United States, Italy and Spain covered acute and convalescent phases. PBMCs, B-cell-depleted T cells, or T cells were the source of the cDNA or gDNA that made up the material.

As processed by the authors: Nucleated cell number was recorded as an estimate derived from reference gene primer amplification. The assay was immunoSEQ multiplex PCR, and TCRdb's table has in-frame clones only and misses some. That table is the source of V, J and clone size, and D and trimming were worked out from the DNA. This table has some 73,000 clones, 82% appearing once. The sequence derives from a woman aged 55-69 years with acute or convalescent COVID-19. The chain links TRBV19 to TRBJ1-5, with 9 bases aligning to TRBD1. The sequencing input was peripheral blood. The CDR3 is CASSIDRAGTGIQPQHF. The CDR3 nucleotides read TGTGCCAGTAGTATCGACCGGGCGGGGACAGGGATTCAGCCCCAGCATTTT.